Presented here are 15 T cell receptor beta chains from one specimen sequenced in a study of patients and donors after allogeneic stem cell transplantation. TCRdb recomputed calls from the RT-PCR reads with MiXCR, one row per CDR3 protein. The data hold about a million distinct CDR3 sequences, with over 15% observed a single time. The sample comprised blood, either unsorted or a sorted T cell fraction (not recorded which). The receptors were sampled from a human donor who was either an allogeneic HSCT recipient or a stem cell or donor lymphocyte infusion donor (not recorded which). It is not recorded whose cells these are; they may come from a transplant donor.

The V call is TRBV29-1, the J call TRBJ2-7, with D unresolved. The CDR3 spans 13 residues. Germline V lookup: CDR1 SQVTM, CDR2 ANQGSEA. The V and J ends lost 1 base and 3 bases respectively, with 10 bases between them. The CDR3 bases are TGCAGCGTTGAAGTCGGCAAATACTACGAGCAGTACTTC. It specifies CSVEVGKYYEQYF.

V usage is TRBV29-1 and J usage is TRBJ2-7; 7 nucleotides align to TRBD2. CDR1 and CDR2 (germline): SQVTM, ANQGSEA. Trimming took 7 bases from V and 1 from J; bases not matched to a gene: 7. The CDR3 covers 13 residues. CDR3 sequence reads: CSAPDGGSYEQYF. As DNA, the CDR3 is TGCAGCGCACCCGACGGGGGGTCCTACGAGCAGTACTTC.

The chain combines TRBV27 with TRBJ1-1, with 11 bases aligning to TRBD1. This CDR3 comprises 15 residues. Trimming cost V 3 bases and J 6 bases; bases outside gene matches: 6. In germline, CDR1 is MNHEY, CDR2 SMNVEV (reference sequence). In DNA form, the CDR3 reads TGTGCCAGCAGTTTCAATAGGGACAGGGGGGCTGAAGCTTTCTTT. As protein: CASSFNRDRGAEAFF.

This clonotype was observed a handful of times. V is TRBV29-1 and J is TRBJ1-1; D is perhaps TRBD1 (6 bases). V was pared by 4 bases and J by 6 bases, with 15 bases between. Per the germline V gene, CDR1 is SQVTM and CDR2 is ANQGSEA. The CDR3 covers 13 residues. The CDR3 loop is CSVGTVVVPEAFF. In DNA form, the CDR3 reads TGCAGCGTTGGGACAGTCGTGGTTCCTGAAGCTTTCTTT.

This clonotype was counted many times. V is TRBV27 and J is TRBJ2-2; TRBD2 aligns across 7 bases. The length of the CDR3 is 14 residues. Germline CDR1 MNHEY, CDR2 SMNVEV (reference sequence). V gave up 5 bases and J gave up 6 bases; unmatched junction bases: 6. CDR3 in amino acids: CASSPREVSGELFF. CDR3 bases: TGTGCCAGCAGTCCTCGGGAGGTTTCCGGGGAGCTGTTTTTT.

This clonotype has more than one count but fewer than ten. This chain joins TRBV7-2 and TRBJ1-5; a possible D gene is TRBD1 (5 bases). Germline lookup yields CDR1 SGHTA and CDR2 FQGNSA. Trimming cost V 6 bases and J 6 bases, with 12 bases left between them. CDR3 length equals 13 residues. The CDR3 region is CASRGGDRQPQHF. The DNA for the CDR3 is TGTGCCAGCAGAGGAGGGGATCGTCAGCCCCAGCATTTT.

The V and J genes are TRBV4-1 and TRBJ2-7; a possible D gene is TRBD1 (5 bases). The CDR3 sequence is 16 residues long. The V gene lost 4 bases and the J gene lost 4 bases, with 20 bases spanning the gap. The germline gives CDR1 MGHRA, CDR2 YSYEKL. The CDR3 is CASSRHPKGVEYEQYF. The CDR3 DNA reads TGCGCCAGCAGCCGCCACCCCAAAGGGGTCGAATACGAGCAGTACTTC.

This chain joins TRBV11-1 and TRBJ2-1; D tentatively fits TRBD1 or TRBD2 (7 bases each). Germline V CDR1 and CDR2: SGHAT, FQDESV (reference sequence). The V and J ends lost 5 bases and 0 bases respectively, with 23 bases between them. This CDR3 has 19 amino acids. The CDR3 DNA follows: TGTGCCAGCAGCGGGGTAGGGGGCGGGAGTCCGAGCTCCTACAATGAGCAGTTCTTC. Translated: CASSGVGGGSPSSYNEQFF.

There are a few counts of this clonotype. J is TRBJ2-5 and V is TRBV10-3; 10 positions match TRBD2. Germline assignment: CDR1 ENHRY and CDR2 SYGVKD. V lost 3 bases, J lost 0 bases, and 4 bases stayed unmatched. This CDR3 has 16 amino acids. CDR3: CAISDGLAGDQETQYF. The DNA for the CDR3 is TGTGCCATCAGTGACGGTCTAGCGGGAGACCAAGAGACCCAGTACTTC.

In its sample, this clonotype was seen many times. The chain couples TRBV12-3 or TRBV12-4 to TRBJ1-1, with D hard to call. The CDR3 spans 13 residues. V lost 10 bases and J lost 4, with 16 bases in between. The CDR3 coding sequence is TGTGCCACCAAGTTTAGGATGGGCACTGAAGCTTTCTTT. This gives the protein CATKFRMGTEAFF.

This chain uses TRBV4-1 with TRBJ2-3; D possibly corresponds to TRBD2 (5 bases). The length of the CDR3 is 16 residues. From germline, CDR1 is MGHRA and CDR2 YSYEKL. V was pared by 4 bases and J by 0 bases, with 14 bases between. This CDR3 is CASSPQARRSTDTQYF. The DNA of the CDR3 is TGCGCCAGCAGCCCTCAGGCGAGGAGGAGCACAGATACGCAGTATTTT.

In this sample, this clonotype turned up a few times. The chain uses TRBV4-2 and TRBJ1-3; D perhaps matches TRBD1 (5 bases). The CDR3 sequence is 14 residues long. Trimming removed 1 base at V and 7 bases at J, with 11 bases between. Germline CDR1 and CDR2: LGHNA and YNFKEQ. CDR3 DNA sequence: TGTGCCAGCAGCCAAGCCAGGGTCCACAACACCATATATTTT. Translated, it gives CASSQARVHNTIYF.

This clonotype was recorded once. This chain uses TRBV18 with TRBJ2-1; D possibly uses TRBD1 or TRBD2 (5 bases each). Germline V gives CDR1 KGHSH, CDR2 LQKENI. Trimming removed 8 bases from V and 10 bases from J, with 12 bases in between. This CDR3 has 11 amino acids. CDR3: CASAVRDEQFF. CDR3 DNA sequence: TGTGCCAGCGCCGTTAGGGACGAGCAGTTCTTC.

The chain links TRBV29-1 to TRBJ1-2; maybe TRBD1 (5 bases). Between the trimmed V and J ends, which lost 1 base and 1 base, there was a span of 10 bases. The germline V gene encodes CDR1 SQVTM and CDR2 ANQGSEA. The CDR3 totals 14 residues. The CDR3 nucleotides are TGCAGCGTTGAAGCGCAGGGAAATAACTATGGCTACACCTTC. Protein sequence: CSVEAQGNNYGYTF.

This clonotype turned up a few times. Here the CDR3 DNA reads TGTGCCAGCAGCTTAGAGACAGGCTACTATGGCTACACCTTC. It is translated as CASSLETGYYGYTF. The chain couples TRBV7-2 to TRBJ1-2; possibly TRBD1 for D (6 bases). V was trimmed by 1 base and J by 3 bases, leaving 9 bases between them. Germline V gives CDR1 SGHTA, CDR2 FQGNSA. The CDR3 totals 14 residues.